One and the same sample provided the 17 T cell receptor beta chains below, sequenced in a study of shared clonotypes between healthy human individuals. Produced via immunoSEQ multiplex PCR; TCRdb's table is partial and in-frame only. This table holds 450,000 to 500,000 clones, approximately 80% found once. Sequencing was done on a sample of PBMCs. These receptors originate from a woman aged 40 to 50 in good health. Some clones in this sample may be carry-over from other donors' samples.

V usage is TRBV28 and J usage is TRBJ2-7, with 9 bases aligning to TRBD2. This CDR3 is built from 13 residues. V shed 10 bases, J shed 6 bases, and the junction held 10 bases outside the gene matches. Germline loops: CDR1 MDHEN, CDR2 SYDVKM. The CDR3 spells CATRRGGGGEQYF. In DNA form, the CDR3 reads TGTGCCACCCGGCGGGGGGGAGGGGGCGAGCAGTACTTC.

This clone was observed once. J is TRBJ2-2 and V is TRBV29-1, with D possibly matching TRBD2 (6 bases). The V gene lost 1 base and the J gene lost 6 bases, with 9 bases spanning the gap. The CDR3 runs to 13 residues. Looked up from germline, CDR1 is SQVTM and CDR2 is ANQGSEA. CDR3 residues: CSVEVGGAGELFF. The CDR3 nucleotides read TGCAGCGTTGAAGTCGGAGGGGCCGGGGAGCTGTTTTTT.

The CDR3 reads CASSLAGDAPKLFF. CDR3 DNA: TGTGCCAGCAGCTTAGCGGGGGACGCCCCCAAACTGTTTTTT. This chain connects TRBV7-6 to TRBJ1-4; tentatively, D is TRBD1 (5 bases). Trimming left V 0 bases short and J 11 bases short, with 13 bases between. The CDR3 has 14 amino acids. Germline CDR1 is SGHVS and CDR2 is FNYEAQ.

Regarding this clone: Just one base apart from a much larger clone, this may be a read error. At the DNA level, this CDR3 is encoded by other sequences in the same sample as well. The chain employs TRBV2 and TRBJ2-5; D possibly corresponds to TRBD2 (5 bases). The tail of the sequence fits TRBJ2-7 better, so the J call may be wrong. The CDR3 is 14 residues long. Germline V gives CDR1 SNHLY, CDR2 FYNNEI. Written as DNA, the CDR3 is TGTGCCAGCAGTGAGATCCGGGGTTGGTACGAGCAGTACTTC. It yields the protein CASSEIRGWYEQYF.

This rearrangement joins TRBV30 to TRBJ1-2; 11 positions agree with TRBD1. Per the germline V gene, CDR1 is GTSNPN and CDR2 is SVGIG (reference sequence). The J segment lost 6 bases and the V segment lost 1 base, leaving 4 bases of the junction unmatched. This CDR3 comprises 14 residues. Written as DNA, the CDR3 is TGTGCCTGGAGTGGGGACAGGGGGTCCCATGGCTACACCTTC. Its translation: CAWSGDRGSHGYTF.

CDR3 region: CASSLGGSKAETQYF. The CDR3 bases are TGTGCCAGCAGCTTGGGCGGGAGTAAGGCAGAGACCCAGTACTTC. This chain uses TRBV5-4 with TRBJ2-5; 7 bases align to TRBD2. This CDR3 has 15 residues. Germline V gives CDR1 SGHNT, CDR2 YYREEE (reference sequence). Losses at the gene ends were 0 bases for V and 4 bases for J; bases not matched to a gene: 6.

The chain joins TRBV19 to TRBJ1-2, with 8 bases identical to TRBD1. This CDR3 has 15 amino acids. The germline CDR1 and CDR2 sequences are LNHDA and SQIVND (reference sequence). J gave up 2 bases and V 4 bases, and 6 bases lay outside the gene matches. The CDR3 bases are TGTGCCAGTAGTAATACAGGGGGATGGAACTATGGCTACACCTTC. It specifies CASSNTGGWNYGYTF. Using reference TRBV19 and TRBJ1-2 for the parts outside the CDR3, the full variable domain is DGGITQSPKYLFRKEGQNVTLSCEQNLNHDAMYWYRQDPGQGLRLIYYSQIVNDFQKGDIAEGYSVSREKKESFPLTVTSAQKNPTAFYLCASSNTGGWNYGYTFGSGTRLTVV.

V is TRBV5-1 and J is TRBJ1-1; 9 bases are shared with TRBD1. This CDR3 has 16 residues. Germline V lookup: CDR1 SGHRS, CDR2 YFSETQ. Trimming took 4 bases from V and 7 from J; bases not matched to a gene: 14. CDR3 DNA sequence: TGCGCCAGCAGCCCGGGTATGAGCCCGACAGGGGGTGAAGCTTTCTTT. This codes for CASSPGMSPTGGEAFF.

The rearrangement uses TRBV4-1 and TRBJ2-7, with a weak D call TRBD2 (6 bases). Germline values: CDR1 MGHRA, CDR2 YSYEKL. This CDR3 is built from 13 residues. V lost 1 base, J lost 2 bases, and 6 bases lay in between. The CDR3 coding sequence is TGCGCCAGCAGCCAAGCGGGAGCCTACGAGCAGTACTTC. This translates into CASSQAGAYEQYF.

The J gene is TRBJ2-5, the V gene TRBV6-5; 14 bases match TRBD2. The J call may be incorrect, as the DNA end agrees better with TRBJ2-7. The CDR3 has 16 amino acids. CDR1 is MNHEY, CDR2 SVGAGI, per germline. CDR3 in amino acids: CASSFLGLAGGGEQYF. As DNA, the CDR3 is TGTGCCAGCAGTTTCTTAGGACTAGCGGGAGGTGGCGAGCAGTACTTC.

This clone was recorded only once. The chain uses TRBV10-3 and TRBJ2-3; 11 bases align to TRBD1. With 6 bases clipped from V and 4 bases from J, the junction kept 18 bases outside the gene matches. The germline gives CDR1 ENHRY, CDR2 SYGVKD. The CDR3 sequence is 19 residues long. The CDR3 DNA follows: TGTGCCATCAGCCCCGGACAGGGGGCTCCTAGCGGGTCTGCAGATACGCAGTATTTT. Translation gives CAISPGQGAPSGSADTQYF.

This clone was counted once. The V gene is TRBV7-2, the J gene TRBJ2-3, with D perhaps matching TRBD1 or TRBD2 (6 bases each). CDR3 size: 15 residues. Germline loops: CDR1 SGHTA, CDR2 FQGNSA. V lost 5 bases and J 2 bases, leaving 14 bases between the germline ends. The CDR3 region is CASSPMGGPTDTQYF. Written as DNA, the CDR3 is TGTGCCAGCAGCCCCATGGGGGGCCCCACAGATACGCAGTATTTT.

The chain carries TRBV15 and TRBJ2-5; 9 nucleotides agree with TRBD2. Germline V gene data show CDR1 as LNHNV and CDR2 as YYDKDF (reference sequence). Losses at the gene ends were 2 bases for V and 5 bases for J; bases not matched to a gene: 12. This CDR3 has 17 amino acids. CDR3 DNA: TGTGCCACCAGCAGAAAGGGGGTCCAGCTAGCGGGGGAGACCCAGTACTTC. Translation: CATSRKGVQLAGETQYF.

V is TRBV4-1 and J is TRBJ2-5, with 8 bases that match TRBD2. The germline V gene has CDR1 MGHRA and CDR2 YSYEKL. The CDR3 is made up of 13 amino acids. V was clipped by 5 bases and J by 3 bases; unmatched bases: 2. The CDR3 spells CASSAGLEETQYF. Here the CDR3 DNA reads TGCGCCAGCAGCGCGGGACTAGAAGAGACCCAGTACTTC.

The chain recombines TRBV5-1 with TRBJ2-3; D could derive from TRBD1 or TRBD2 (5 bases each). With 4 bases removed from V and 4 bases from J, the gap between germline ends came to 22 bases. The CDR3 totals 17 residues. CDR1 SGHRS and CDR2 YFSETQ come from the germline V gene. Here the CDR3 DNA reads TGCGCCAGCAGCCCCCCCAATAGGGGACGACTCGCAGATACGCAGTATTTT. It codes for CASSPPNRGRLADTQYF.

As DNA, the CDR3 is TGTGCCAGCAGCTTAGAGGGACTAGCGGACAATGAGCAGTTCTTC. It encodes CASSLEGLADNEQFF. The chain couples TRBV13 to TRBJ2-1; 11 bases fit TRBD2. The germline CDR1 and CDR2 sequences are PRHDT and FYEKMQ (reference sequence). The CDR3 sequence is 15 residues long. Germline trimming cut 1 base from V and 5 bases from J; bases unmatched to any gene: 1.

This clone turned up a few times. The chain recombines TRBV19 with TRBJ1-2; D gene unclear. CDR3 size: 12 residues. The V gene lost 1 base and the J gene lost 2 bases, with 2 bases spanning the gap. Germline V lookup: CDR1 LNHDA, CDR2 SQIVND (reference sequence). The CDR3 loop reads CASSIANYGYTF. The CDR3 DNA is TGTGCCAGTAGTATAGCGAACTATGGCTACACCTTC.